A selection of T cell receptor beta chains follows, all from one sample in a study of T cell responses to AZD1222 COVID-19 vaccine. Here immunoSEQ multiplex PCR was the method, and the copy in TCRdb shows in-frame clones only, minus some. The sample consists of about 160,000 clones, roughly 90% of them appearing once. The source material was peripheral blood, sampled 28 days after the second AZD1222 dose. Every receptor here comes from an adult who received the AZD1222 COVID-19 vaccine. The conserved cysteine and the conserved F or W are not part of the CDR3 here. Fields, in order: D gene, V gene, CDR3 protein. A D gene is named only where the DNA matches it firmly.

NA TRBV7-4 ASSRKGDTNEKLF
NA TRBV11-2 ASSAREGPSTEAF
NA TRBV3-1/TRBV3-2 ASSQITGRPANYGYT
NA TRBV9 ASSVEWDGENTEAF
NA TRBV6-2/TRBV6-3 ASSQRGPEAF
NA TRBV18 ASSPSGGGNEQY
TRBD2 TRBV7-2 ASSWGLAGPYEQY
NA TRBV2 ASSRDGSNQPQH
TRBD1 TRBV4-1 ASSQGQGDTQY
TRBD2 TRBV5-6 ASSLRGGRRETQY
NA TRBV7-9 ASSLGLDPGSEQF
NA TRBV6-6 ASLGETQY
NA TRBV2 ASSEALSGQIIYGYT
NA TRBV9 ASNHLNYGYT
NA TRBV12-3/TRBV12-4 ASSSLVAEAF
TRBD1 TRBV5-4 ASSLGQGEYYGYT
TRBD1 TRBV18 ASSQPGQFFRALH
NA TRBV11-3 ASSFGETTEAF
NA TRBV27 ASSLGAFTEAF
NA TRBV3-1/TRBV3-2 ASSQGLNQPQH
NA TRBV10-3 AISESIQGGNQPQH
NA TRBV10-3 AISESKEKLF